The 29 T cell receptor beta chains listed next were all sequenced from one sample in a study of T cell responses to AZD1222 COVID-19 vaccine. The repertoire was sequenced with immunoSEQ multiplex PCR; TCRdb's copy has only in-frame clones and lacks some. The sample holds 100,000 to 150,000 clones, 85% to 90% seen once. The sample consisted of peripheral blood, taken on day 0 of AZD1222 vaccination. The receptors derive from an adult in good health.

Of note for this clone: With a far larger clone one base away, a read error is the likely cause. The chain uses TRBV21-1 and TRBJ1-6; the DNA was not compared with TRBD1, the D call given in the table. TRBV21-1 constitutes a pseudogene. The CDR3 is 15 residues long. The CDR3 loop is CATSPPGQGGSPLHF. CDR3 coding DNA: TGTGCCACCAGCCCCCCAGGACAGGGGGGCTCACCCCTCCACTTT.

V and J are TRBV5-1 and TRBJ2-7; the match to TRBD2 covers 9 bases. Germline V lookup: CDR1 SGHRS, CDR2 YFSETQ. Trimming cost V 5 bases and J 2 bases; bases outside gene matches: 5. The CDR3 has 14 residues. CDR3 DNA: TGCGCCAGCAGGGCCGGGACTAGCACCTACGAGCAGTACTTC. It yields the protein CASRAGTSTYEQYF.

The chain has TRBV5-1 and TRBJ2-5; D gene ambiguous. The CDR3 runs 14 residues. Trimming cost V 0 bases and J 5 bases, with 11 bases left between them. The germline V gene has CDR1 SGHRS and CDR2 YFSETQ. The CDR3 DNA is TGCGCCAGCAGCTTGGTGGCTAGTGAGGAGACCCAGTACTTC. It codes for CASSLVASEETQYF.

In this sample, this clone turned up once. This rearrangement joins TRBV4-1 to TRBJ1-2; D perhaps matches TRBD1 (6 bases). Per the germline V gene, CDR1 is MGHRA and CDR2 is YSYEKL. V lost 1 base to trimming and J lost 0 bases, with 15 bases between them. The CDR3 contains 17 residues. In DNA form, the CDR3 reads TGCGCCAGCAGCCAAGGCCTTCGGAGGGGGGCTAACTATGGCTACACCTTC. Protein product: CASSQGLRRGANYGYTF.

The V call is TRBV27, the J call TRBJ1-1; tentative D call: TRBD1 (6 bases). CDR3 length: 14 residues. Germline CDR1 and CDR2: MNHEY and SMNVEV (reference sequence). V was clipped by 3 bases and J by 5 bases, with 13 bases between them. The CDR3 DNA sequence: TGTGCCAGCAGTTTGGGAGGGGGTACGACTGAAGCTTTCTTT. Amino acid sequence: CASSLGGGTTEAFF.

This chain links TRBV19 with TRBJ1-5; TRBD1 aligns across 7 bases. V lost 9 bases, J lost 3 bases, and 11 bases stayed unmatched. CDR3 length equals 15 residues. CDR1 and CDR2 from the germline V gene are LNHDA and SQIVND (reference sequence). The CDR3 spells CASLRGLGDNQPQHF. CDR3 sequence (DNA): TGTGCCAGCCTAAGGGGGCTCGGGGACAATCAGCCCCAGCATTTT.

This chain links TRBV2 with TRBJ1-1, with TRBD1 as a possible D gene (5 bases). CDR1 and CDR2 from the germline V gene are SNHLY and FYNNEI. V dropped 4 bases and J dropped 5 bases, with 8 bases sitting between them. CDR3 length: 12 amino acids. CDR3 sequence (DNA): TGTGCCAGCAGTGTATCAGGGACTGAAGCTTTCTTT. It yields the protein CASSVSGTEAFF.

This clone has only a few counts. The gene calls are TRBV13 and TRBJ1-4; D perhaps matches TRBD1 (5 bases). The length of the CDR3 is 16 residues. Germline V gives CDR1 PRHDT, CDR2 FYEKMQ (reference sequence). V was clipped by 0 bases and J by 3 bases, with 11 bases between them. The CDR3 DNA reads as TGTGCCAGCAGCTTAGGGGTGGGGGTTGCTAATGAAAAACTGTTTTTT. Translation gives CASSLGVGVANEKLFF.

The chain combines TRBV11-2 with TRBJ1-5; TRBD1 might be the D (5 bases). Trimming cost V 0 bases and J 7 bases, with 10 bases left between them. This CDR3 region has 14 residues. Per germline, CDR1 SGHAT and CDR2 FQNNGV. CDR3 region: CASSLDGRGQPQHF. The CDR3 region has the DNA TGTGCCAGCAGCTTAGATGGGAGGGGACAGCCCCAGCATTTT.

This chain joins TRBV5-8 and TRBJ2-7, with 10 bases that match TRBD1. Germline V gene data show CDR1 as SGHTS and CDR2 as YDEGEE. The junction had 4 bases not matched to a gene; V was cut back by 4 bases and J by 3 bases. The CDR3 spans 14 residues. CDR3: CASSRDRGYYEQYF. The CDR3, as DNA: TGTGCCAGCAGCCGGGACAGGGGTTACTACGAGCAGTACTTC.

This chain connects TRBV19 to TRBJ1-2; D unclear. Per germline, CDR1 LNHDA and CDR2 SQIVND (reference sequence). V lost 7 bases and J 0 bases, leaving 12 bases between the germline ends. CDR3 size: 14 residues. CDR3 amino acids: CASKDASANYGYTF. The DNA for the CDR3 is TGTGCCAGTAAGGACGCCTCCGCTAACTATGGCTACACCTTC.

This chain links TRBV28 with TRBJ2-5; D tentatively reads TRBD1 or TRBD2 (6 bases each). The CDR3 runs 15 residues. CDR1 and CDR2 from the germline V gene are MDHEN and SYDVKM. The germline V and J ends were trimmed by 6 bases and 8 bases, with 22 bases remaining between them. CDR3 loop: CASSPIQGGSETQYF. The CDR3 DNA reads TGTGCCAGCAGCCCCATACAGGGAGGAAGTGAAACCCAGTACTTC.

The V call is TRBV7-2, the J call TRBJ1-1; D uncertain. Trimming took 3 bases from V and 12 from J, leaving 14 bases between them. Looked up from germline, CDR1 is SGHTA and CDR2 is FQGNSA. The CDR3 spans 12 residues. The CDR3 sequence is CASSFGPTRTFF. CDR3 sequence (DNA): TGTGCCAGCAGCTTCGGACCCACGCGGACTTTCTTT.

The chain has TRBV5-6 and TRBJ2-5; TRBD2 matches at 10 bases. CDR3 length: 15 amino acids. Germline V gives CDR1 SGHDT, CDR2 YYEEEE. Trimming at V came to 4 bases and at J to 2 bases, leaving 5 bases not matched to a gene. The CDR3 coding sequence is TGTGCCAGCAGCCAGGGACTAGCGAAACAAGAGACCCAGTACTTC. It encodes CASSQGLAKQETQYF.

A few counts support this clone. The chain carries TRBV7-9 and TRBJ2-2; the match to TRBD1 covers 7 bases. V gave up 5 bases and J gave up 4 bases; unmatched junction bases: 19. Germline CDR1 reads SEHNR; CDR2 reads FQNEAQ (reference sequence). CDR3 length: 19 residues. CDR3 sequence reads: CASSPWRIGGGVLTGELFF. The CDR3 DNA sequence: TGTGCCAGCAGCCCCTGGCGCATAGGGGGCGGAGTGCTCACCGGGGAGCTGTTTTTT.

V and J are TRBV7-2 and TRBJ1-4; 7 bases line up with TRBD1. This CDR3 has 18 residues. Trimming cost V 5 bases and J 7 bases; bases outside gene matches: 19. The V gene's germline CDR1 is SGHTA and CDR2 FQGNSA. The CDR3 region has the DNA TGTGCCAGCAGCCCCCCCAGGGGGTCGGCTGGTTTATCTGAAAAACTGTTTTTT. This translates into CASSPPRGSAGLSEKLFF.

This clone was seen a single time. The rearrangement joins TRBV4-3 to TRBJ2-7; no clear D gene. Per the germline V gene, CDR1 is LGHNA and CDR2 is YSLEER. This CDR3 is 15 amino acids long. Trimming left V 6 bases short and J 6 bases short, with 21 bases between. CDR3 protein: CASSLTAVLASEQYF. The CDR3, as DNA: TGCGCCAGCAGTCTCACCGCCGTCTTAGCTAGCGAGCAGTACTTC.

The chain couples TRBV4-3 to TRBJ1-4, with D possibly being TRBD1 (5 bases). V lost 8 bases, J lost 8 bases, and 15 bases lay in between. The CDR3 has 13 amino acids. Germline V lookup: CDR1 LGHNA, CDR2 YSLEER. The CDR3, as DNA: TGCGCCAGCCAGCGGGGCAGCGGAGAAAAACTGTTTTTT. It is translated as CASQRGSGEKLFF.

This chain links TRBV7-2 with TRBJ1-2, with 10 bases lining up with TRBD1. The trim removed 5 bases at V and 4 bases at J, leaving 7 bases unmatched. The CDR3 sequence is 15 residues long. Germline assignment: CDR1 SGHTA and CDR2 FQGNSA. CDR3 sequence reads: CASSDHRTGGYGYTF. CDR3 DNA sequence: TGTGCCAGCAGCGACCATCGGACAGGGGGCTATGGCTACACCTTC.

The chain combines TRBV7-8 with TRBJ2-2, with 8 bases that match TRBD2. Germline CDR1 SGHVS, CDR2 FQNEAQ. The CDR3 consists of 15 residues. Trimming removed 5 bases from V and 5 bases from J; junction bases left unmatched: 7. For the CDR3, the DNA is TGTGCCAGCAGCCCCCCGGGAGGGACAACCGGGGAGCTGTTTTTT. Amino acid sequence: CASSPPGGTTGELFF.

The chain combines TRBV5-6 with TRBJ1-2; D might be TRBD1 (6 bases). Trimming pared 4 bases from V and 3 bases from J, leaving 19 bases between. This CDR3 has 16 residues. Germline values: CDR1 SGHDT, CDR2 YYEEEE. The CDR3, as DNA: TGTGCCAGCAGCCGCGACCTGACAGGCCAGGACTATGGCTACACCTTC. Protein product: CASSRDLTGQDYGYTF.

V usage is TRBV11-2 and J usage is TRBJ1-2; D is uncertain. The CDR3 sequence is 13 residues long. The germline V gene has CDR1 SGHAT and CDR2 FQNNGV. V was shortened by 3 bases and J by 1 base, with 6 bases between the two germline ends. The CDR3 reads CASSFLSNYGYTF. As DNA, the CDR3 is TGTGCCAGCAGCTTCCTGAGTAACTATGGCTACACCTTC.

V usage is TRBV19 and J usage is TRBJ2-1; 7 bases line up with TRBD1. The CDR3 is 13 residues long. J was trimmed by 7 bases and V by 6 bases; bases with no gene match: 6. Germline V lookup: CDR1 LNHDA, CDR2 SQIVND (reference sequence). This chain's CDR3 is CASRSGQRNEQFF. The CDR3 nucleotides are TGTGCCAGTAGGTCGGGACAGCGTAATGAGCAGTTCTTC.

The rearrangement links TRBV11-2 to TRBJ1-1; D possibly corresponds to TRBD1 (5 bases). The V gene's germline CDR1 is SGHAT and CDR2 FQNNGV. The CDR3 has 15 amino acids. V lost 9 bases, J lost 5 bases, and 22 bases lay in between. Written as DNA, the CDR3 is TGTGCCAGTCAATTACGGGGGACCCCTACGACTGAAGCTTTCTTT. Protein product: CASQLRGTPTTEAFF.

The chain joins TRBV11-3 to TRBJ2-1; D is uncertain. The germline V gene has CDR1 SGHNT and CDR2 YENEEA. Trimming removed 6 bases from V and 3 bases from J, with 12 bases in between. The CDR3 runs 14 residues. CDR3 nucleotide sequence: TGTGCCAGCAGTCCTGGATCAGACTACAATGAGCAGTTCTTC. Translation gives CASSPGSDYNEQFF.

The chain recombines TRBV6-2 or TRBV6-3 with TRBJ2-7; D gene uncertain. This CDR3 is built from 12 residues. Germline CDR1 MNHEY, CDR2 SVGEGT. The V end lost 6 bases, the J end lost 3 bases, and 9 bases lay between the germline ends. This CDR3 is CASSSKGYEQYF. CDR3 nucleotide sequence: TGTGCCAGCAGCTCAAAGGGCTACGAGCAGTACTTC.

V gene TRBV11-2 combines with J gene TRBJ2-1, with a tentative D call TRBD1 (6 bases). The V end lost 4 bases, the J end lost 4 bases, and 14 bases lay between the germline ends. Germline V gene lookup returns CDR1 SGHAT and CDR2 FQNNGV. This CDR3 has 15 amino acids. CDR3 protein: CASSSPTRGYNEQFF. CDR3 coding DNA: TGTGCCAGCAGCTCGCCAACGAGGGGGTACAATGAGCAGTTCTTC.

The V call is TRBV5-1, the J call TRBJ1-3; 9 nucleotides agree with TRBD1. The CDR3 runs 17 residues. Germline CDR1 SGHRS, CDR2 YFSETQ. V lost 0 bases to trimming and J lost 4 bases; unmatched junction nucleotides: 8. CDR3 region: CASSLATGTGSGNTIYF. The CDR3 DNA reads as TGCGCCAGCAGCTTGGCCACTGGGACAGGGTCAGGAAACACCATATATTTT.

This rearrangement joins TRBV28 to TRBJ1-4; no reliable D call. The V and J ends lost 4 bases and 0 bases respectively, with 6 bases between them. The CDR3 consists of 14 residues. Germline V gives CDR1 MDHEN, CDR2 SYDVKM. This CDR3 reads CASSSASTNEKLFF. CDR3 nucleotides: TGTGCCAGCAGTTCTGCCTCAACTAATGAAAAACTGTTTTTT.